This T cell receptor beta chain was captured by sequencing in a study of OX40 agonist ivuxolimab in advanced cancers. On the study more broadly: Patients were treated with ivuxolimab, an agonistic anti-OX40 (CD134) antibody.

The study's findings and limits: At 0.1 to 3.0 mg/kg, clonal expansion of CD4+ and CD8+ blood T cells had occurred by week 6. In general, CD8+ T cells held more expanded clones than CD4+ did, on average.

In germline, CDR1 is GTSNPN, CDR2 SVGIG (reference sequence). Trimming removed 0 bases from V and 1 base from J, with 4 bases in between. The CDR3 is made up of 13 amino acids. Repertoires were generated with immunoSEQ multiplex PCR, while TCRdb's copy carries only in-frame clones and drops some. Counted here are tens of thousands of clones, around 94% occurring once; the ten biggest clones make up about 3%. This clone was detected once. Its antigen is unidentified. Other DNA sequences from this sample encode an identical CDR3 as well. This clonotype was sampled from an adult with an advanced solid tumor such as melanoma, head and neck, liver or kidney cancer. The chain links TRBV30 to TRBJ1-5, with D unclear. The specimen comprised CD4+ or CD8+ T cells sorted from blood, sampled in a trial of the OX40 agonist ivuxolimab. The CDR3 DNA sequence: TGTGCCTGGAGTGTGGACAGCAATCAGCCCCAGCATTTT. Protein product: CAWSVDSNQPQHF.